The 21 T cell receptor beta chains listed next were all sequenced from one sample in a study of early T cells in non-severe SARS-CoV-2 infection (dated by TCRdb to the early 2020s). The method was 5' RACE. Instrument used: NextSeq 500. The public reads were reprocessed in TCRdb via fastp at Q25 and MiXCR, keeping in-frame beta chains. Each CDR3 protein gets just one entry, which takes the most common genes and DNA from the rows behind it. Here the sample has 30,000 to 35,000 distinct CDR3 sequences; roughly 4% occur a single time. In total, the top ten clones hold more than 5% of the sample. The sequenced sample consisted of whole blood. These receptors were taken from an adult who was a healthcare worker with PCR-confirmed SARS-CoV-2 infection or an uninfected control (not recorded which).

This clonotype was recorded many times. The V call is TRBV7-3, the J call TRBJ2-1, with D possibly TRBD1 on 6 matching bases. CDR3 length: 15 amino acids. V dropped 0 bases and J dropped 2 bases, with 8 bases sitting between them. Germline V lookup: CDR1 SGHTA, CDR2 FQGTGA. The CDR3: CASSLTGDTYNEQFF. Written as DNA, the CDR3 is TGTGCCAGCAGCTTAACAGGGGACACCTACAATGAGCAGTTCTTC.

This clonotype appeared many times. This chain links TRBV6-2 or TRBV6-3 with TRBJ2-7; the match to TRBD1 covers 7 bases. The ends lost 6 bases at V and 2 bases at J; junction bases unmatched: 4. The CDR3 totals 13 residues. Germline assignment: CDR1 MNHEY and CDR2 SVGEGT. This CDR3 reads CASSGTETYEQYF. Written as DNA, the CDR3 is TGTGCCAGCAGCGGGACAGAAACCTACGAGCAGTACTTC.

In this sample, this clonotype turned up many times. This chain links TRBV6-6 with TRBJ1-1, with D perhaps matching TRBD1 (5 bases). The CDR3 loop spans 15 amino acids. Germline V gene data show CDR1 as MNHNY and CDR2 as SVGAGI (reference sequence). The ends were cut back, 0 bases at V and 0 bases at J, with 8 bases in the middle. The CDR3 DNA reads as TGTGCCAGCAGTTACTCGCAGACAGTGAACACTGAAGCTTTCTTT. Its translation is CASSYSQTVNTEAFF.

This clonotype showed up just a few times. The V call is TRBV10-3, the J call TRBJ1-3; no clear D gene. The germline V gene has CDR1 ENHRY and CDR2 SYGVKD. The CDR3 consists of 14 residues. Trimming took 3 bases from V and 8 from J, leaving 14 bases between them. The CDR3 protein is CAISEGWPRDTIYF. In DNA, the CDR3 is TGTGCCATCAGTGAAGGATGGCCTCGGGACACCATATATTTT.

This clonotype was recorded at least ten times. J is TRBJ2-7 and V is TRBV5-8; no definite D call. V was shortened by 4 bases and J by 4 bases, with 18 bases between the two germline ends. This CDR3 has 15 amino acids. Germline V gives CDR1 SGHTS, CDR2 YDEGEE. The CDR3 loop is CASSGPPLPTYEQYF. The CDR3 DNA reads TGTGCCAGCAGCGGCCCACCGCTCCCCACTTACGAGCAGTACTTC.

The sample holds many counts of this clonotype. V and J are TRBV18 and TRBJ2-5, with D possibly being TRBD2 (6 bases). CDR3 length: 15 residues. V was trimmed by 6 bases and J by 2 bases, leaving 16 bases between them. Germline CDR1 KGHSH, CDR2 LQKENI. The CDR3 here is CASSRQRDLQETQYF. The CDR3 DNA sequence: TGTGCCAGCTCCAGACAGAGGGACTTGCAAGAGACCCAGTACTTC.

The chain joins TRBV20-1 to TRBJ2-1, with D perhaps TRBD1 (6 bases). Germline loops: CDR1 DFQATT, CDR2 SNEGSKA (reference sequence). The CDR3 contains 14 residues. V dropped 5 bases and J dropped 6 bases, with 17 bases sitting between them. The CDR3 region has the DNA TGCAGTGCTCACAGGGTGTTGGATCCCAATGAGCAGTTCTTC. This translates into CSAHRVLDPNEQFF.

In its sample, this clonotype was seen many times. The chain joins TRBV14 to TRBJ2-3, with 12 nucleotides matching TRBD1. The junction had 7 bases not matched to a gene; V was cut back by 6 bases and J by 6 bases. Germline V gene sequence: CDR1 SGHDN, CDR2 FVKESK. The CDR3 sequence is 15 residues long. The CDR3 loop is CASRQTGTGGDTQYF. The CDR3 DNA reads as TGTGCCAGCAGACAAACCGGGACAGGGGGCGATACGCAGTATTTT.

There are many counts of this clonotype. The V gene is TRBV5-1, the J gene TRBJ1-1, with D maybe TRBD1 (5 bases). The germline gives CDR1 SGHRS, CDR2 YFSETQ. The CDR3 is 12 amino acids. Trimming shortened V by 5 bases and J by 11 bases, and 16 bases separated the two germline ends. The CDR3 DNA reads as TGCGCCAGCAGTCTTGGAATGGGGGAGGCTTTCTTT. This translates into CASSLGMGEAFF.

This clonotype occurred many times. This chain joins TRBV19 and TRBJ2-1, with 8 bases matching TRBD2. The germline V gene encodes CDR1 LNHDA and CDR2 SQIVND (reference sequence). V dropped 4 bases and J dropped 7; count of bases not matched to a gene: 15. The CDR3 spans 17 residues. In DNA, the CDR3 is TGTGCCAGTAGTACCATGGCCAGGTCGGGAGGGAGGAATGAGCAGTTCTTC. Protein product: CASSTMARSGGRNEQFF.

This clonotype was recorded many times. The chain couples TRBV24-1 to TRBJ2-2; D gene uncertain. The CDR3 contains 17 residues. Germline V gives CDR1 KGHDR, CDR2 SFDVKD. The ends were cut back, 0 bases at V and 6 bases at J, with 16 bases in the middle. This chain's CDR3 is CATSDLVQLPGAGELFF. CDR3 DNA sequence: TGTGCCACCAGTGATTTGGTACAGCTTCCAGGCGCCGGGGAGCTGTTTTTT.

This clonotype was recorded at least ten times. The chain combines TRBV12-3 or TRBV12-4 with TRBJ2-7; 7 positions match TRBD1. The CDR3 length is 14 residues. After removal of 6 bases from V and 2 bases from J, the junction contained 7 bases not matched to a gene. This CDR3 is CASSLRQGPYEQYF. CDR3 nucleotide sequence: TGTGCCAGCAGCTTAAGACAGGGTCCCTACGAGCAGTACTTC.

This clonotype was seen ten or more times. The rearrangement links TRBV10-1 to TRBJ2-1; 11 bases agree with TRBD2. Trimming took 5 bases from V and 5 from J; bases not matched to a gene: 5. Looked up from germline, CDR1 is WNHNN and CDR2 is SYGVQD (reference sequence). The CDR3 spans 15 residues. This CDR3 reads CASSLAGGPHNEQFF. The CDR3 DNA follows: TGCGCCAGCAGTTTAGCGGGAGGGCCACACAATGAGCAGTTCTTC.

The table lists this clonotype with many counts. The chain has TRBV5-1 and TRBJ2-3; perhaps D is TRBD1 or TRBD2 (6 bases each). Germline V gene lookup returns CDR1 SGHRS and CDR2 YFSETQ. This CDR3 comprises 19 residues. Trimming took 0 bases from V and 5 from J, leaving 25 bases between them. CDR3 protein: CASSLAVGGLSYSKDTQYF. The CDR3 coding sequence is TGCGCCAGCAGCTTGGCCGTAGGGGGACTCTCCTATTCGAAAGATACGCAGTATTTT.

Points on this clonotype: One base away lies a much larger clone, so this may be a sequencing read error. The chain carries TRBV6-2 or TRBV6-3 and TRBJ2-5; D may be TRBD2 (6 bases). This CDR3 is built from 16 residues. Deletions cut 2 bases from V and 3 bases from J, with 16 bases between. Looked up from germline, CDR1 is MNHEY and CDR2 is SVGEGT. The DNA for the CDR3 is TGTGCCAGCAGTTACCGACTAGTGGGGAGTGAAGAGACCCAGTACTTC. This encodes CASSYRLVGSEETQYF.

V is TRBV5-1 and J is TRBJ2-3, with D possibly matching TRBD2 (5 bases). Germline V CDR1 and CDR2: SGHRS, YFSETQ. The CDR3 has 14 amino acids. V gave up 1 base and J gave up 6 bases, with 12 bases separating them. CDR3 sequence (DNA): TGCGCCAGCAGCTTGAAACCGCCGGGGGATACGCAGTATTTT. Translated, it gives CASSLKPPGDTQYF.

This clonotype was recorded at least ten times. The rearrangement uses TRBV7-9 and TRBJ2-3; TRBD2 might be the D (6 bases). This CDR3 has 15 residues. The germline V gene has CDR1 SEHNR and CDR2 FQNEAQ (reference sequence). Trimming removed 3 bases from V and 1 base from J, with 11 bases in between. The DNA of the CDR3 is TGTGCCAGCAGCTTTACCGGAGGGGGCACAGATACGCAGTATTTT. It codes for CASSFTGGGTDTQYF.

This clonotype was detected ten times or more. This chain joins TRBV6-5 and TRBJ2-7; D is uncertain. Trimming stripped 2 bases from V and 4 bases from J, with 18 bases between. This CDR3 contains 16 residues. CDR1 is MNHEY and CDR2 is SVGAGI in the germline V gene. CDR3 residues: CASSYTSRSRAYEQYF. DNA for the CDR3: TGTGCCAGCAGTTACACCTCCCGGTCCCGCGCTTACGAGCAGTACTTC.

This clonotype was found many times. The chain joins TRBV24-1 to TRBJ2-1; D is possibly TRBD2 (6 bases). Trimming removed 3 bases at V and 5 bases at J, with 13 bases between. The CDR3 has 15 amino acids. Germline CDR1 and CDR2: KGHDR and SFDVKD. CDR3 sequence reads: CATSDVLAKNNEQFF. CDR3 bases: TGTGCCACCAGTGATGTCCTAGCGAAGAACAATGAGCAGTTCTTC.

In the case of this clonotype: A much larger clone lies one base from this, so it may be a read error. V gene TRBV7-7 combines with J gene TRBJ2-3; 8 positions agree with TRBD2. Germline assignment: CDR1 SSHAT and CDR2 FNYEAQ (reference sequence). This CDR3 contains 14 residues. The CDR3 loop reads CASSPGTRLGTLYF. As DNA, the CDR3 is TGTGCTAGCAGCCCTGGGACTAGATTGGGTACGCTGTATTTT.

This clonotype showed up many times. V usage is TRBV5-8 and J usage is TRBJ1-4; no clear D gene. Germline CDR1 and CDR2: SGHTS and YDEGEE. This CDR3 region has 12 residues. Trimming took 1 base from V and 10 from J, leaving 8 bases between them. The CDR3 reads CASSLSRRKLFF. CDR3 coding DNA: TGTGCCAGCAGCTTGTCGCGGCGAAAACTGTTTTTT.